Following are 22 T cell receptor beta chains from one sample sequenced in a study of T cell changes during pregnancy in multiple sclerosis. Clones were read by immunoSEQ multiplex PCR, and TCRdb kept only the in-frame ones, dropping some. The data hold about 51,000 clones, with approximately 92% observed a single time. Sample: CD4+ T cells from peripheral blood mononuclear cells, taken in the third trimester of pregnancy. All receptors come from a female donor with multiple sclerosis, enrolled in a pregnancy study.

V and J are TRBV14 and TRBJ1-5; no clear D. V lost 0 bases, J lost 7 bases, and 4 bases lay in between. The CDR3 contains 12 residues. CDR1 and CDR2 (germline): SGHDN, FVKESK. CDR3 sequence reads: CASSQDVQPQHF. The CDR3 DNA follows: TGTGCCAGCAGCCAAGATGTACAGCCCCAGCATTTT.

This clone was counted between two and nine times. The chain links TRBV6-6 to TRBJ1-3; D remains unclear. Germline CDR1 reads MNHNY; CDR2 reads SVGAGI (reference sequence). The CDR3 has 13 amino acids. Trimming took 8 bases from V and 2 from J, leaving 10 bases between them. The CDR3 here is CASAQSPGNTIYF. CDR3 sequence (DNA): TGTGCCAGCGCTCAGTCACCTGGAAACACCATATATTTT.

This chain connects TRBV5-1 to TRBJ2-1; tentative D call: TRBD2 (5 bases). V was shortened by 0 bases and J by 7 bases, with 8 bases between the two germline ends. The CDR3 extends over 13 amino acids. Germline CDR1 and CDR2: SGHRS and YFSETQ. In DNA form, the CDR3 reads TGCGCCAGCAGCTTGGGGGAGATTAATGAGCAGTTCTTC. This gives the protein CASSLGEINEQFF.

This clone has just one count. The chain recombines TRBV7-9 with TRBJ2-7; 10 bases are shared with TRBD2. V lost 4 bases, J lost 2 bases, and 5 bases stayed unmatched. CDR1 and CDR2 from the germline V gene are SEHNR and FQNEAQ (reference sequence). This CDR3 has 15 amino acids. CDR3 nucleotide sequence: TGTGCCAGCAGCTCTAGCGGGAGATCGGCCTACGAGCAGTACTTC. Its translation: CASSSSGRSAYEQYF.

The CDR3 loop is CASSGRLAASETQYF. The CDR3 coding sequence is TGTGCCAGCAGTGGGAGACTAGCAGCGAGCGAGACCCAGTACTTC. V and J are TRBV6-1 and TRBJ2-5, with 7 bases matching TRBD2. Germline lookup yields CDR1 MNHNS and CDR2 SASEGT. Unmatched junction bases numbered 10, after V lost 4 bases and J lost 5 bases. This CDR3 has 15 residues.

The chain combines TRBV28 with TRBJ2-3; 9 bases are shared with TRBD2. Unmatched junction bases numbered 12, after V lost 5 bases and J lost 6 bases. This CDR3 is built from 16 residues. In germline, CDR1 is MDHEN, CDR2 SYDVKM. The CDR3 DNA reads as TGTGCCAGCAGTATCTTTCTTAGCGGGAGACTTGATACGCAGTATTTT. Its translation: CASSIFLSGRLDTQYF.

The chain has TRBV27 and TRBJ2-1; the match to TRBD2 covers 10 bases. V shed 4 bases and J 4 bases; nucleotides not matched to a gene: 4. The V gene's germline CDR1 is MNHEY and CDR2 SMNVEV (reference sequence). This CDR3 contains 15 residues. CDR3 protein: CASSSVAGGYNEQFF. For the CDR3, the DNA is TGTGCCAGCAGTTCCGTAGCGGGAGGTTACAATGAGCAGTTCTTC.

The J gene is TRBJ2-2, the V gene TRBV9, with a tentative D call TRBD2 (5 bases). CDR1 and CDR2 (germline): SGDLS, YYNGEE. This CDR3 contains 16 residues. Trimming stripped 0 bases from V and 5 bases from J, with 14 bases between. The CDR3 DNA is TGTGCCAGCAGCGTAGATGCAGCGGCGGTAACCGGGGAGCTGTTTTTT. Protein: CASSVDAAAVTGELFF.

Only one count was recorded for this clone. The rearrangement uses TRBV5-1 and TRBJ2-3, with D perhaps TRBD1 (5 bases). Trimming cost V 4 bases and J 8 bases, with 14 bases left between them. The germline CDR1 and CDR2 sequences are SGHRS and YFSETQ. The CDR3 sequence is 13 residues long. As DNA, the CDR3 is TGCGCCAGCAGCCTCCCGACAGATACTACGCAGTATTTT. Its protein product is CASSLPTDTTQYF.

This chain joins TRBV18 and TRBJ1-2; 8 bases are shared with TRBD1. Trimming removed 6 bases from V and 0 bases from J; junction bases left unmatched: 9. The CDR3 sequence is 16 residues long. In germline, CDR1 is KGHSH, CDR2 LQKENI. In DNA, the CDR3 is TGTGCCAGCTCGCCCTTGGGACAGGCGACTAACTATGGCTACACCTTC. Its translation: CASSPLGQATNYGYTF.

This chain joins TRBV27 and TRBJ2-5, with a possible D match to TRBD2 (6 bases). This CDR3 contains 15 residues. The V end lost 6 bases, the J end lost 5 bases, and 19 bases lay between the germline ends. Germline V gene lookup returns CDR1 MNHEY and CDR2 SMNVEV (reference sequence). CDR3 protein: CASSLTGTSWETQYF. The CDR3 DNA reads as TGTGCCAGCAGCTTGACGGGAACTAGCTGGGAGACCCAGTACTTC.

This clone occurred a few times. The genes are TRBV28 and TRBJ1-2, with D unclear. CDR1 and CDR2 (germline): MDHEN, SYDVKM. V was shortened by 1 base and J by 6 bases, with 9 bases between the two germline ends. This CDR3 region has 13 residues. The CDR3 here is CASSLYAGNGYTF. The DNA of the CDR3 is TGTGCCAGCAGTTTATACGCAGGAAATGGCTACACCTTC.

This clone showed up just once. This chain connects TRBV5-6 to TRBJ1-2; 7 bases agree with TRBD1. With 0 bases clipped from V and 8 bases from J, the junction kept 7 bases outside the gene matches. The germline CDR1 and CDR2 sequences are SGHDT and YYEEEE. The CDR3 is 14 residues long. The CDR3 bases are TGTGCCAGCAGCTTGGACAGGGGTTTCATAGGCTACACCTTC. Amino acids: CASSLDRGFIGYTF.

The CDR3 is CASSFRSTGGEQYF. In nucleotides, the CDR3 is TGTGCCAGCAGCTTCAGATCCACAGGGGGCGAGCAGTACTTC. This chain joins TRBV5-4 and TRBJ2-7; 8 nucleotides agree with TRBD1. V trimming: 2 bases; J trimming: 6 bases; junction bases outside the gene matches: 7. The germline CDR1 and CDR2 sequences are SGHNT and YYREEE (reference sequence). There are 14 residues in the CDR3.

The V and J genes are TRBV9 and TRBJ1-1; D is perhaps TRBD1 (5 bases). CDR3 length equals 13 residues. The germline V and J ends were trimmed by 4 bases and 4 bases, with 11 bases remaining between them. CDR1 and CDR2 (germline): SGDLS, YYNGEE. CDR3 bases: TGTGCCAGCAGCCCCGACGGGGGCACTGAAGCTTTCTTT. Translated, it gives CASSPDGGTEAFF.

Here the CDR3 reads CASSQVQGASYEQYF. DNA of the CDR3: TGCGCCAGCAGCCAAGTACAGGGGGCCTCCTACGAGCAGTACTTC. This chain joins TRBV4-3 and TRBJ2-7, with TRBD1 matching over 9 bases. The CDR3 runs to 15 residues. The ends lost 1 base at V and 0 bases at J; junction bases unmatched: 1. CDR1 LGHNA and CDR2 YSLEER come from the germline V gene.

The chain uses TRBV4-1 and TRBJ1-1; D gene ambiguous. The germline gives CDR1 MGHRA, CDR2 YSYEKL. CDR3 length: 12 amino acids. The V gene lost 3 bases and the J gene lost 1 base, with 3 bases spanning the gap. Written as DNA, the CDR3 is TGCGCCAGCAGCCAGAGGAACACTGAAGCTTTCTTT. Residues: CASSQRNTEAFF.

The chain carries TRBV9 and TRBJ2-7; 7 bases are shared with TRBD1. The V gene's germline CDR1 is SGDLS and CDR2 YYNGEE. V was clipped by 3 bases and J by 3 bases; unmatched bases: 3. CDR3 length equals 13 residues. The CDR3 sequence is CASSAGQSYEQYF. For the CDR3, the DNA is TGTGCCAGCAGCGCGGGACAGAGCTACGAGCAGTACTTC.

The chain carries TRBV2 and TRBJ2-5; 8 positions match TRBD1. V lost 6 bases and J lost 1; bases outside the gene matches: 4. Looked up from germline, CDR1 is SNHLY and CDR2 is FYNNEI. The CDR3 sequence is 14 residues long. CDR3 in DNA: TGTGCCAGCAGGGGGGACAGGAGCCAAGAGACCCAGTACTTC. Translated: CASRGDRSQETQYF.

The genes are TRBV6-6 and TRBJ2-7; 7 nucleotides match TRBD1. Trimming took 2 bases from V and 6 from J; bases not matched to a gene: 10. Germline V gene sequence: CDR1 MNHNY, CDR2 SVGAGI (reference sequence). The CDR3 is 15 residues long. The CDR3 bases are TGTGCCAGCAGTTACACGGGACAGACCTCGTCCGAGCAGTACTTC. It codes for CASSYTGQTSSEQYF.

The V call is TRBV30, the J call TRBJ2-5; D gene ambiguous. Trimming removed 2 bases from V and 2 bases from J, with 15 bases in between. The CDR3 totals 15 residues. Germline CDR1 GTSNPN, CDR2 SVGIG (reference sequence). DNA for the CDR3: TGTGCCTGGAGTAGACCACTCAAGACACAAGAGACCCAGTACTTC. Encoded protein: CAWSRPLKTQETQYF.

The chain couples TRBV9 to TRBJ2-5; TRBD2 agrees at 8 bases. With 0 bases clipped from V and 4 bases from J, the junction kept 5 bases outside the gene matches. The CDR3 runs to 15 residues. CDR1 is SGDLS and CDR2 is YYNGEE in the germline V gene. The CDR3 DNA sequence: TGTGCCAGCAGCGTAGCATCGGGAGGGCCAGAGACCCAGTACTTC. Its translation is CASSVASGGPETQYF.